One sample yielded the 17 T cell receptor beta chains listed below, sequenced in a study of technical replicates of blood from several donors. Produced via immunoSEQ multiplex PCR; TCRdb's table is partial and in-frame only. The table lists approximately 66,000 clones, approximately 87% of them singletons. The sequencing input was PBMCs. The origin of the receptors is a human donor in good health. Some clones in this sample may be carry-over from other donors' samples.

V gene TRBV5-4 combines with J gene TRBJ1-2, with TRBD1 as a possible D gene (5 bases). The CDR3 loop spans 15 amino acids. V was clipped by 3 bases and J by 5 bases, with 17 bases between them. Germline CDR1 SGHNT, CDR2 YYREEE (reference sequence). The CDR3 sequence: CASSSGHWRDYGYTF. DNA of the CDR3: TGTGCCAGCAGCTCTGGACACTGGAGGGATTATGGCTACACCTTC.

The sample holds one count of this clone. The J gene is TRBJ1-2, the V gene TRBV6-6; TRBD1 agrees at 7 bases. Germline-derived CDR1 and CDR2 are MNHNY and SVGAGI (reference sequence). Losses at the gene ends were 6 bases for V and 7 bases for J; bases not matched to a gene: 5. The CDR3 runs to 12 residues. In nucleotides, the CDR3 is TGTGCCAGCAGCGAACAGGGGTCTGGCTACACCTTC. Protein sequence: CASSEQGSGYTF.

The chain joins TRBV7-2 to TRBJ1-2, with a tentative D call TRBD1 (6 bases). Germline CDR1 is SGHTA and CDR2 is FQGNSA. V lost 5 bases and J lost 7, with 23 bases in between. The CDR3 totals 16 residues. The CDR3: CASSVERTARSSGYTF. The CDR3 DNA reads as TGTGCCAGCAGCGTCGAGAGGACAGCCCGGAGTTCTGGCTACACCTTC.

The V gene is TRBV19, the J gene TRBJ1-2, with D maybe TRBD1 (5 bases). The CDR3 runs 14 residues. Trimming left V 3 bases short and J 8 bases short, with 16 bases between. CDR1 and CDR2 (germline): LNHDA, SQIVND (reference sequence). The CDR3 protein is CASSISTDHRGYTF. DNA of the CDR3: TGTGCCAGTAGTATCTCGACAGACCATCGGGGCTACACCTTC.

This chain connects TRBV18 to TRBJ1-2; D unresolved. The ends were cut back, 3 bases at V and 8 bases at J, with 7 bases in the middle. In germline, CDR1 is KGHSH, CDR2 LQKENI. The CDR3 runs to 11 residues. The CDR3 loop is CASSPSEGYTF. The CDR3 coding sequence is TGTGCCAGCTCACCCAGTGAAGGCTACACCTTC.

The V call is TRBV7-2, the J call TRBJ2-5; a possible D gene is TRBD1 (5 bases). Trimming removed 1 base from V and 1 base from J, with 22 bases in between. This CDR3 has 19 amino acids. CDR1 is SGHTA, CDR2 FQGNSA, per germline. CDR3 loop: CASSLVANGWVRGQETQYF. In nucleotides, the CDR3 is TGTGCCAGCAGCTTAGTTGCGAACGGATGGGTAAGGGGCCAAGAGACCCAGTACTTC.

The gene calls are TRBV5-4 and TRBJ2-3; D might be TRBD1 (6 bases). Trimming pared 0 bases from V and 6 bases from J, leaving 11 bases between. Germline assignment: CDR1 SGHNT and CDR2 YYREEE (reference sequence). The CDR3 is made up of 14 amino acids. The CDR3 nucleotides are TGTGCCAGCAGCTTGGTTGGGGGCTCGGATACGCAGTATTTT. This translates into CASSLVGGSDTQYF.

This clone was seen once. The V call is TRBV7-9, the J call TRBJ1-2; no reliable D call. CDR1 SEHNR and CDR2 FQNEAQ come from the germline V gene (reference sequence). The germline V and J ends were trimmed by 3 bases and 4 bases, with 6 bases remaining between them. The CDR3 runs to 12 residues. The CDR3 nucleotides read TGTGCCAGCAGCTTCGACACCTATGGCTACACCTTC. Protein product: CASSFDTYGYTF. Full variable domain (remainder filled in from reference TRBV7-9 and TRBJ1-2): DTGVSQNPRHKITKRGQNVTFRCDPISEHNRLYWYRQTLGQGPEFLTYFQNEAQLEKSRLLSDRFSAERPKGSFSTLEIQRTEQGDSAMYLCASSFDTYGYTFGSGTRLTVV.

V gene TRBV9 combines with J gene TRBJ1-2; D possibly corresponds to TRBD1 (6 bases). The CDR3 loop spans 15 amino acids. V was cut by 2 bases and J by 6 bases, with 17 bases left in between. Germline CDR1 and CDR2: SGDLS and YYNGEE. In nucleotides, the CDR3 is TGTGCCAGCAGCGTTAGGATGGCAGGGGATCATGGCTACACCTTC. It encodes CASSVRMAGDHGYTF.

The chain has TRBV30 and TRBJ2-2, with D possibly matching TRBD2 (7 bases). This CDR3 region has 15 residues. Germline CDR1 reads GTSNPN; CDR2 reads SVGIG (reference sequence). The V end lost 7 bases, the J end lost 4 bases, and 19 bases lay between the germline ends. In DNA form, the CDR3 reads TGTGCCTCGCGGGGACAACCGGGAGGCACCGGGGAGCTGTTTTTT. Translating gives CASRGQPGGTGELFF.

This chain links TRBV9 with TRBJ2-7, with a possible D match to TRBD1 (5 bases). The V and J ends lost 3 bases and 1 base respectively, with 8 bases between them. Germline CDR1 SGDLS, CDR2 YYNGEE. This CDR3 is built from 13 residues. CDR3 sequence reads: CASSGYRSYEQYF. CDR3 in DNA: TGTGCCAGCAGCGGTTACAGGTCCTACGAGCAGTACTTC.

The J gene is TRBJ2-6, the V gene TRBV29-1; TRBD1 is a possible D gene (6 bases). The CDR3 runs to 15 residues. The germline V gene has CDR1 SQVTM and CDR2 ANQGSEA. The CDR3 region has the DNA TGCAAAGGAAGGGGGTTACGCTCTGGGGCCAACGTCCTGACTTTC. As protein: CKGRGLRSGANVLTF.

To note about this clone: The junction departs from germline at one end; a sequencing error may be responsible. CDR3: CASGQGGQVNTEAFF. In DNA form, the CDR3 reads TGTGCCAGCGGCCAAGGAGGACAGGTGAACACTGAAGCTTTCTTT. This chain connects TRBV4-2 to TRBJ1-1, with TRBD1 matching over 7 bases. This CDR3 comprises 15 residues. Germline loops: CDR1 LGHNA, CDR2 YNFKEQ.

The CDR3 loop is CASSQDIFSQETQYF. The CDR3 region has the DNA TGCGCCAGCAGCCAAGATATCTTCAGCCAAGAGACCCAGTACTTC. This chain joins TRBV4-3 and TRBJ2-5, with D hard to call. The CDR3 is 15 amino acids. Trimming pared 0 bases from V and 1 base from J, leaving 9 bases between. CDR1 and CDR2 from the germline V gene are LGHNA and YSLEER.

The V gene is TRBV30, the J gene TRBJ1-5; D remains ambiguous. The CDR3 spans 13 residues. Trimming took off 0 bases at V and 7 bases at J, with 10 bases between the two ends. CDR1 and CDR2 (germline): GTSNPN, SVGIG (reference sequence). The CDR3, as DNA: TGTGCCTGGAGTGTCCAGGCGGGGCAGCCCCAGCATTTT. Amino acids: CAWSVQAGQPQHF. The full variable domain, rest sourced from reference TRBV30 and TRBJ1-5, is SQTIHQWPATLVQPVGSPLSLECTVEGTSNPNLYWYRQAAGRGLQLLFYSVGIGQISSEVPQNLSASRPQDRQFILSSKKLLLSDSGFYLCAWSVQAGQPQHFGDGTRLSIL.

J is TRBJ1-2 and V is TRBV14; TRBD1 aligns across 11 bases. In germline, CDR1 is SGHDN, CDR2 FVKESK. The J segment lost 8 bases and the V segment lost 4 bases, leaving 12 bases of the junction unmatched. This CDR3 comprises 16 residues. The CDR3 region is CASSPRAWTGGEGYTF. Written as DNA, the CDR3 is TGTGCCAGCAGCCCGAGAGCCTGGACAGGGGGCGAAGGCTACACCTTC. The variable domain in full, completed from reference TRBV14 and TRBJ1-2, reads EAGVTQFPSHSVIEKGQTVTLRCDPISGHDNLYWYRRVMGKEIKFLLHFVKESKQDESGMPNNRFLAERTGGTYSTLKVQPAELEDSGVYFCASSPRAWTGGEGYTFGSGTRLTVV.

This clone showed up just a few times. This chain uses TRBV5-1 with TRBJ1-2; TRBD1 might be the D (6 bases). V was clipped by 1 base and J by 6 bases, with 10 bases between them. Germline V gene lookup returns CDR1 SGHRS and CDR2 YFSETQ. The CDR3 is made up of 13 amino acids. The CDR3 sequence: CASSLIQGNGYTF. CDR3 sequence (DNA): TGCGCCAGCAGCTTGATACAGGGAAATGGCTACACCTTC.